A selection of T cell receptor beta chains follows, all from one sample in a study of blood T cell repertoires in COVID-19. Profiled with immunoSEQ multiplex PCR; TCRdb holds only in-frame clones, not every one. The table shows about 320,000 clones, with 70% to 90% occurring only once. Sample: peripheral blood. The receptor source for this set is a woman in her 30s with COVID-19, enrolled during active disease. CDR3s include the opening cysteine and the closing phenylalanine or tryptophan. D genes are given only for firm matches. The size of a clone is reported for some rows only, either as once, few or many, or as a class for expanded clones.

d_gene	len	abundance	j_gene	v_gene	CDR3nt	CDR3aa
TRBD1	17	-	TRBJ2-2	TRBV6-1	TGTGCCAGCAGTGAGCTTGGACAGGGGGCAAAGGCCGGGGAGCTGTTTTTT	CASSELGQGAKAGELFF
-	15	few	TRBJ2-4	TRBV4-3	TGCGCCAGCAGCCAAGAGAGAGGGCCAATGGGCATTCAGTACTTC	CASSQERGPMGIQYF
-	18	-	TRBJ1-5	TRBV21-1	TGTGCCAGCAGCAAAGGGAGAAGGAGGGACGGATTCTATCAGCCCCAGCATTTT	CASSKGRRRDGFYQPQHF
TRBD2	16	-	TRBJ2-1	TRBV4-2	TGTGCCAGCAGCCAAGATTCAGCGGGAAGTTACAATGAGCAGTTCTTC	CASSQDSAGSYNEQFF
TRBD1	13	-	TRBJ1-5	TRBV6-5	TGTGCCAGCACCAGGACAGGGTATCAGCCCCAGCATTTT	CASTRTGYQPQHF
-	15	-	TRBJ1-1	TRBV6-5	TGTGCCAGCAGGGTCGGGACACGGATAGGCACTGAAGCTTTCTTT	CASRVGTRIGTEAFF
-	14	-	TRBJ1-4	TRBV7-9	TGTGCCAGCAGCTTAGTAGGCCCGGGGGGAAAACTGTTTTTT	CASSLVGPGGKLFF
TRBD1	14	-	TRBJ1-2	TRBV18	TGTGCCAGCTCTACACTGGACAGGGCGGAGGGCTACACCTTC	CASSTLDRAEGYTF
-	14	-	TRBJ1-6	TRBV5-5	TGTGCCAGTAAGCAGTTCGGGGGGCTCTCACCCCTCCACTTT	CASKQFGGLSPLHF
-	13	-	TRBJ1-6	TRBV10-3	TGTGCCATCAGTGTCCACGGGAATTCACCCCTCCACTTT	CAISVHGNSPLHF
TRBD1	15	-	TRBJ1-1	TRBV11-1	TGTGCCAGCAGCTTAAACAGGGGGGTTTTCCCTGAAGCTTTCTTT	CASSLNRGVFPEAFF
TRBD1	13	-	TRBJ1-5	TRBV10-3	TGTGCCATCAGAGGACAGGAGCATCAGCCCCAGCATTTT	CAIRGQEHQPQHF
-	14	-	TRBJ1-4	TRBV9	TGTGCCAGCAGCGTAGGCCACGCGGTTGAAAAACTGTTTTTT	CASSVGHAVEKLFF
-	17	-	TRBJ2-2	TRBV6-1	TGTGCCAGCAGTGAGGGACATCCGCTGTGGGACACCGGGGAGCTGTTTTTT	CASSEGHPLWDTGELFF
-	12	-	TRBJ1-1	TRBV12-3/TRBV12-4	TGTGCCAGCAGACCATGGGGGGGGCGAGCTTTCTTT	CASRPWGGRAFF
-	16	-	TRBJ2-3	TRBV7-9	TGTGCCAGCAGCCCCCTCGGAGGTACGAACACAGATACGCAGTATTTT	CASSPLGGTNTDTQYF
-	11	-	TRBJ2-7	TRBV11-2	TGTGCCAGCAGCGCGGCGGCCGAGCAGTACTTC	CASSAAAEQYF
TRBD1	17	-	TRBJ1-4	TRBV7-6	TGTGCCAGCAGCTTAGCGCAACAGGGGGCAACTAATGAAAAACTGTTTTTT	CASSLAQQGATNEKLFF
-	12	-	TRBJ1-2	TRBV29-1	TGCAGCGTTGCCAGGGATAACTATGGCTACACCTTC	CSVARDNYGYTF
TRBD1	14	-	TRBJ1-2	TRBV20-1	TGCAGTGCTAGTAGGGGGGACAGGGTCCATGGCTACACCTTC	CSASRGDRVHGYTF